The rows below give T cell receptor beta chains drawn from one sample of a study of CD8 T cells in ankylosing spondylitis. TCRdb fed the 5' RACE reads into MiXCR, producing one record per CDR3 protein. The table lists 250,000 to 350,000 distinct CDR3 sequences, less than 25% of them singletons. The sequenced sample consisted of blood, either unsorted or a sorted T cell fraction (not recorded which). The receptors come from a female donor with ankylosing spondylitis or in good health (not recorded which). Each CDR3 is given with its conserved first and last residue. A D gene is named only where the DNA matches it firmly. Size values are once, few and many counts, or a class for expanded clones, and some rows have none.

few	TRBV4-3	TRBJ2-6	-	TGCGCCAGCAGCCAACGAGCTTCTGGGGCCAACGTCCTGACTTTC	CASSQRASGANVLTF
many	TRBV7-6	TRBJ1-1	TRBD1	TGTGCCAGCAGCCCCCGGGGACAGGGGGGCACTGAAGCTTTCTTT	CASSPRGQGGTEAFF
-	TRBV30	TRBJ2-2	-	TGTGCCTGGAGACCCACTAGGGCCGGGGAGCTGTTTTTT	CAWRPTRAGELFF
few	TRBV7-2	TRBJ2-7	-	TGTGCCAGCAGCTTAGTCCCCCACGAGCAGTACTTC	CASSLVPHEQYF
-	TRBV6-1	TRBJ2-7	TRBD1	TGTGCCAGCAGTGTTGACAGGGGAAAGCTCTACGAGCAGTACTTC	CASSVDRGKLYEQYF
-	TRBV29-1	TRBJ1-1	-	TGCAGCGTTGGAGGGTACACTGAAGCTTTCTTT	CSVGGYTEAFF
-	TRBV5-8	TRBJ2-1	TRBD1	TGTGCCAGCAGCTCCGGACAGGGAGGACACAATGAGCAGTTCTTC	CASSSGQGGHNEQFF
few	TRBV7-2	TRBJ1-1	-	TGTGCCAGCAGCTTAGTCGGAGGTGGAAACACTGAAGCTTTCTTT	CASSLVGGGNTEAFF
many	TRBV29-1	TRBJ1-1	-	TGCAGCGTTGTCCAGAATGAAGCTTTCTTT	CSVVQNEAFF
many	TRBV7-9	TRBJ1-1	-	TGTGCCAGCAGCTCTGGAGTGGGGGCTTTCTTT	CASSSGVGAFF
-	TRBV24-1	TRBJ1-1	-	TGTGCCACCAGTTATCACCCTTGGTCAGGGCTTGGAGCTTTCTTT	CATSYHPWSGLGAFF
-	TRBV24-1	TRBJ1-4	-	TGTGCCACCAGTGATCACTCACGGCGGGACGGTTCTAATGAAAAACTGTTTTTT	CATSDHSRRDGSNEKLFF
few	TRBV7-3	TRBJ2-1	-	TGTGCCAGCAGCCCCACGTCCAAGTGGGAAAATGAGCAGTTCTTC	CASSPTSKWENEQFF
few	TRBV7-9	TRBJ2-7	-	TGTGCCAGCAGCTTAGGAAGTGTACAGGGCTCCGCTCGGCAGTACTTC	CASSLGSVQGSARQYF
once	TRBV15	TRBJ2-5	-	TGTGCCACCAGCCGACCCTTGGAGACCCAGTACTTC	CATSRPLETQYF
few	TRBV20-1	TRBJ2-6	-	TGCAGTGCTAGACGTATCAGCTCTGGGGCCAACGTCCTGACTTTC	CSARRISSGANVLTF
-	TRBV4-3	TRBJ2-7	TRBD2	TGCGCCAGCAGCCAAGATCCCCTAGCGGGAGGGAGGGAGCAGTACTTC	CASSQDPLAGGREQYF
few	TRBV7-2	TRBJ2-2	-	TGTGCCAGCAGCTTTTTGACTCCCTTCGTTACCGGGGAGCTGTTTTTT	CASSFLTPFVTGELFF
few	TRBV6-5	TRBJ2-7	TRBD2	TGTGCCAGCAGTTACTCCGGGACTAGGGGCTACGAGCAGTACTTC	CASSYSGTRGYEQYF
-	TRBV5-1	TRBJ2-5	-	TGCGCCAGCAGCTCGCTAGTCCAAGAGACCCAGTACTTC	CASSSLVQETQYF
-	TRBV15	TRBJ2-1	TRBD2	TGTGCCACCGGTGGCGGGAGGACCTACAATGAGCAGTTCTTC	CATGGGRTYNEQFF